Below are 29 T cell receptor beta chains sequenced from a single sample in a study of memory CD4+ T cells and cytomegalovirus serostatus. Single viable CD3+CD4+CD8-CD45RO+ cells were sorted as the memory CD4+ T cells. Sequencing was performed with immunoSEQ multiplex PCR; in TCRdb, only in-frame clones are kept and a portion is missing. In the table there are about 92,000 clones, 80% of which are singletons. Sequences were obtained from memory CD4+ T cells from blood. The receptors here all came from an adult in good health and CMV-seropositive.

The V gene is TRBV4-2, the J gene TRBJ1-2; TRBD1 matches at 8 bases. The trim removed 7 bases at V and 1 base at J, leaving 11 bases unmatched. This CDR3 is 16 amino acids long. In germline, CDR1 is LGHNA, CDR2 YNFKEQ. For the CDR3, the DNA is TGTGCCAGCATCCACCGGGACAGGACTAATAACTATGGCTACACCTTC. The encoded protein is CASIHRDRTNNYGYTF.

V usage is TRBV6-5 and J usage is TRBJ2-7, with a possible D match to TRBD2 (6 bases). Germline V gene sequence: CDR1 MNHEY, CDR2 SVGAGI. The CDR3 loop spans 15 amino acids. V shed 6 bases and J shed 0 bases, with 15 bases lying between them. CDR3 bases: TGTGCCAGCAGGACCGTGGGGGGTAGCTCCTACGAGCAGTACTTC. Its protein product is CASRTVGGSSYEQYF.

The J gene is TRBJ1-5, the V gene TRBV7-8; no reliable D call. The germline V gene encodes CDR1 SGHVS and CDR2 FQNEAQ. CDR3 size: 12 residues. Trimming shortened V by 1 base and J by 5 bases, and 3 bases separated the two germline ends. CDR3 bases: TGTGCCAGCAGCTTAGTAGATCAGCCCCAGCATTTT. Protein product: CASSLVDQPQHF.

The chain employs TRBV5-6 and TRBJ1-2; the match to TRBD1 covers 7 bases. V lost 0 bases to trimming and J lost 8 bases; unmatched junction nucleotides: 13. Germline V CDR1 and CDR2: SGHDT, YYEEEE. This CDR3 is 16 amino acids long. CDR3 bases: TGTGCCAGCAGCTTGGAGATGGGTACAGGGGCGGGGGGCTACACCTTC. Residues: CASSLEMGTGAGGYTF.

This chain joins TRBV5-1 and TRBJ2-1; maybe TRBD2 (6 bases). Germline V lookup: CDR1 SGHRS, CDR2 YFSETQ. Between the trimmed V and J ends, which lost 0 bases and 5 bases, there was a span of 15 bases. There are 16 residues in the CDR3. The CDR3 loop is CASSLVGLGLNNEQFF. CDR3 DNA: TGCGCCAGCAGCTTGGTTGGTTTAGGACTAAACAATGAGCAGTTCTTC.

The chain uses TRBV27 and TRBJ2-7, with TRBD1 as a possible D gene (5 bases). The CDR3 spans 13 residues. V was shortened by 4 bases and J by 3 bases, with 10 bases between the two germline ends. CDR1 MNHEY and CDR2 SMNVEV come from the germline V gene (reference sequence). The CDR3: CASSSPRDYEQYF. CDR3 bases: TGTGCCAGCAGTTCTCCCAGGGACTACGAGCAGTACTTC.

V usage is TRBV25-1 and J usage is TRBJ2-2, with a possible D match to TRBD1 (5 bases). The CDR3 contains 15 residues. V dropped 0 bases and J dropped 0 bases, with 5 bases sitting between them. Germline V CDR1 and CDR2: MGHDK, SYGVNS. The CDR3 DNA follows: TGTGCCAGCAGTGAATACAGGGCGAACACCGGGGAGCTGTTTTTT. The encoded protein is CASSEYRANTGELFF.

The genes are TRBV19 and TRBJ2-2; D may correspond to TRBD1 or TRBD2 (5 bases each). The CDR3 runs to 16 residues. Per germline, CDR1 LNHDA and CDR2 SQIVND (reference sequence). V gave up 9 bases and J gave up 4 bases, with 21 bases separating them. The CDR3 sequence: CASITGRGVGTGELFF. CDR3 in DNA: TGTGCCAGCATTACGGGGAGAGGGGTTGGCACCGGGGAGCTGTTTTTT.

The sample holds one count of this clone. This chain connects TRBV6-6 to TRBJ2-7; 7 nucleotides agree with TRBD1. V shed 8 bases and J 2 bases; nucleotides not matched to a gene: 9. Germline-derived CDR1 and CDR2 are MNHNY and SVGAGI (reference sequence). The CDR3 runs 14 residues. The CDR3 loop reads CASRAPGQTYEQYF. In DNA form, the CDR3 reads TGTGCCAGCCGGGCGCCGGGACAGACCTACGAGCAGTACTTC.

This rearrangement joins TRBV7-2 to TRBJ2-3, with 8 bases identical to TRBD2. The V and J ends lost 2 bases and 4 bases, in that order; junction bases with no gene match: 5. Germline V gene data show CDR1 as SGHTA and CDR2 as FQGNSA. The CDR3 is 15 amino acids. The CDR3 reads CASSLIGRAPDTQYF. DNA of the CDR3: TGTGCCAGCAGCTTAATCGGGAGGGCCCCAGATACGCAGTATTTT.

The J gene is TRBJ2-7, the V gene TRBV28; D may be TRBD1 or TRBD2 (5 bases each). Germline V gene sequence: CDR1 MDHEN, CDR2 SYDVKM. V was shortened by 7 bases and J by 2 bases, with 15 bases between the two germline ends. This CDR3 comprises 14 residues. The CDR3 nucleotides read TGTGCCAGCACTCCGTGGGACGGAGCCTACGAGCAGTACTTC. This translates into CASTPWDGAYEQYF. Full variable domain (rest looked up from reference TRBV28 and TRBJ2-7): DVKVTQSSRYLVKRTGEKVFLECVQDMDHENMFWYRQDPGLGLRLIYFSYDVKMKEKGDIPEGYSVSREKKERFSLILESASTNQTSMYLCASTPWDGAYEQYFGPGTRLTVT.

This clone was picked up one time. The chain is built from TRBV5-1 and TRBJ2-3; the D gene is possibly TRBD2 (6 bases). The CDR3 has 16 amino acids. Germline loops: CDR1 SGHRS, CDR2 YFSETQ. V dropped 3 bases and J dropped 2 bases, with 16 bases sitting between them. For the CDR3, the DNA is TGCGCCAGCAGCTGGGGGACTCGCCTGAACACAGATACGCAGTATTTT. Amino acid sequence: CASSWGTRLNTDTQYF. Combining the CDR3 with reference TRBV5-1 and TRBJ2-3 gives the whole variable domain KAGVTQTPRYLIKTRGQQVTLSCSPISGHRSVSWYQQTPGQGLQFLFEYFSETQRNKGNFPGRFSGRQFSNSRSEMNVSTLELGDSALYLCASSWGTRLNTDTQYFGPGTRLTVL.

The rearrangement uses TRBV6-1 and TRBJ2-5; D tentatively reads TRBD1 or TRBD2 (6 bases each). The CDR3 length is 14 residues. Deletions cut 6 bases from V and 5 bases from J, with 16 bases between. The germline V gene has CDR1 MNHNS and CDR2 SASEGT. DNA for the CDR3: TGTGCCAGCAGGAGGGGGGTGGCAGGGGAGACCCAGTACTTC. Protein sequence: CASRRGVAGETQYF.

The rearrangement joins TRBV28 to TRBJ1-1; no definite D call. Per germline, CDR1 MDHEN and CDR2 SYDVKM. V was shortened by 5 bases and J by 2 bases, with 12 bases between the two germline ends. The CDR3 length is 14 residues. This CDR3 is CASSLRAVNTEAFF. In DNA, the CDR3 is TGTGCCAGCAGTCTGAGGGCAGTTAACACTGAAGCTTTCTTT.

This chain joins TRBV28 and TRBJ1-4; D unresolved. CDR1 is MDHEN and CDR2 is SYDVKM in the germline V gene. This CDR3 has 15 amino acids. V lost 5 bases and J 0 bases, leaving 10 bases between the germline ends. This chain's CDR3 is CASSEYGTTNEKLFF. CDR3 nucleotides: TGTGCCAGCAGTGAATACGGTACAACTAATGAAAAACTGTTTTTT.

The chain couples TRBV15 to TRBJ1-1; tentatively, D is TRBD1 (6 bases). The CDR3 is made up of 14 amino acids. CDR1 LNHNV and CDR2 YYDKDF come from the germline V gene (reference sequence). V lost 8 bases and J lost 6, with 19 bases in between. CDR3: CATRMEGGGAEAFF. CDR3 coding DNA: TGTGCCACCCGAATGGAAGGGGGGGGAGCTGAAGCTTTCTTT.

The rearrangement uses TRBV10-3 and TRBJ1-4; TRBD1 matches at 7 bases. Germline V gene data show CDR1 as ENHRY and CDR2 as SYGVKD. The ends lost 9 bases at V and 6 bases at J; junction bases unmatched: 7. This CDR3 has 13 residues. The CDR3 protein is CAISDRADEKLFF. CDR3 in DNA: TGTGCCATATCTGACAGGGCCGATGAAAAACTGTTTTTT.

The CDR3 DNA reads TGTGCCAGCAGCTTCACTCAGGTTTCACCCCTCCACTTT. It yields the protein CASSFTQVSPLHF. The chain recombines TRBV7-2 with TRBJ1-6; unclear D gene. The V and J ends lost 3 bases and 9 bases respectively, with 9 bases between them. This CDR3 has 13 amino acids. The V gene's germline CDR1 is SGHTA and CDR2 FQGNSA. Based on the CDR3 plus reference TRBV7-2 and TRBJ1-6, the full variable domain is GAGVSQSPSNKVTEKGKDVELRCDPISGHTALYWYRQSLGQGLEFLIYFQGNSAPDKSGLPSDRFSAERTGGSVSTLTIQRTQQEDSAVYLCASSFTQVSPLHFGNGTRLTVT.

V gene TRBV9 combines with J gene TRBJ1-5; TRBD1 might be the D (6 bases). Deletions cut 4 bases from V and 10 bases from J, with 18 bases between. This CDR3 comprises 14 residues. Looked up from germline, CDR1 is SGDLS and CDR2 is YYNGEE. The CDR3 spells CASSPRTDISPQHF. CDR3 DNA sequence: TGTGCCAGCAGCCCCCGGACAGATATCAGCCCCCAGCATTTT. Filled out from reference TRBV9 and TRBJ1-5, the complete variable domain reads DSGVTQTPKHLITATGQRVTLRCSPRSGDLSVYWYQQSLDQGLQFLIQYYNGEERAKGNILERFSAQQFPDLHSELNLSSLELGDSALYFCASSPRTDISPQHFGDGTRLSIL.

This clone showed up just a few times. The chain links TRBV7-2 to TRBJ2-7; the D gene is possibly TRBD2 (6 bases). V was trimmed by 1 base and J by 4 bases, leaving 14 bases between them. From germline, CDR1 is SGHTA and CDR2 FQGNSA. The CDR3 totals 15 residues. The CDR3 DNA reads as TGTGCCAGCAGCTTAGTTCCGGGAGTCGGATACGAGCAGTACTTC. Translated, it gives CASSLVPGVGYEQYF.

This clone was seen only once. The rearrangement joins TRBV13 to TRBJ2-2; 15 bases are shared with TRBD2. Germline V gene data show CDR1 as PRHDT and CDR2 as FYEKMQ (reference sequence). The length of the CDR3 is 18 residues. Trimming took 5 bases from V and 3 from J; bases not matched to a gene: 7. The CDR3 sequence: CASSRGLAGGLDTGELFF. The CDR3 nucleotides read TGTGCCAGCAGCCGCGGACTAGCGGGAGGGCTCGACACCGGGGAGCTGTTTTTT.

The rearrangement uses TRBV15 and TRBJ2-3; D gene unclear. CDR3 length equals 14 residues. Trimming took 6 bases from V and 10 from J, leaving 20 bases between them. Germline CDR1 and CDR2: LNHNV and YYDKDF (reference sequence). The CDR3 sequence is CATSTSRSVGAQYF. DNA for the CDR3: TGTGCCACCAGTACCTCTAGGAGTGTCGGTGCGCAGTATTTT.

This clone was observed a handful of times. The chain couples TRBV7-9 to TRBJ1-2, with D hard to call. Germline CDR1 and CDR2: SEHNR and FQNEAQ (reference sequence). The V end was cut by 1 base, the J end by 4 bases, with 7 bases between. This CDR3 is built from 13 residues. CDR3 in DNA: TGTGCCAGCAGCTTAGACAACACCTATGGCTACACCTTC. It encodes CASSLDNTYGYTF.

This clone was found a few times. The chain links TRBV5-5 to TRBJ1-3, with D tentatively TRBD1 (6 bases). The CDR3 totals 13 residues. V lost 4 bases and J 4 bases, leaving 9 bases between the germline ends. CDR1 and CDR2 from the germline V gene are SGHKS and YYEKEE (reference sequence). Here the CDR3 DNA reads TGTGCCAGCAGCACCCAGGGGGGAAACACCATATATTTT. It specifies CASSTQGGNTIYF. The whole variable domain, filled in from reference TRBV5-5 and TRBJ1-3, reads DAGVTQSPTHLIKTRGQQVTLRCSPISGHKSVSWYQQVLGQGPQFIFQYYEKEERGRGNFPDRFSARQFPNYSSELNVNALLLGDSALYLCASSTQGGNTIYFGEGSWLTVV.

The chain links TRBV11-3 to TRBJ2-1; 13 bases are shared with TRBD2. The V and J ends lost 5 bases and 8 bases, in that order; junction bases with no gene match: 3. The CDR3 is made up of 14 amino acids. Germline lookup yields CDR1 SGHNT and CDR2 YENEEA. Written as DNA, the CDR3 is TGTGCCAGCAGCCCAGGACTAGCGGGAGATGAGCAGTTCTTC. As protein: CASSPGLAGDEQFF.

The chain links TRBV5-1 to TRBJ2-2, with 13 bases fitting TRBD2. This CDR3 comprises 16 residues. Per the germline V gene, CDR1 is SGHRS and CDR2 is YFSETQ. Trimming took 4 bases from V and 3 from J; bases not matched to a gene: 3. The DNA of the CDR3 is TGCGCCAGCAGCCCAGGGACTAGCGGGGACACCGGGGAGCTGTTTTTT. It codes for CASSPGTSGDTGELFF.

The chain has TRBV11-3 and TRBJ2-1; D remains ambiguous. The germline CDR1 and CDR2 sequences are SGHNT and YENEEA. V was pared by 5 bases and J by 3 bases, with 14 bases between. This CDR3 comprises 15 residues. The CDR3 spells CASSPRLGVYNEQFF. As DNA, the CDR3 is TGTGCCAGCAGCCCCCGTTTGGGTGTCTACAATGAGCAGTTCTTC.

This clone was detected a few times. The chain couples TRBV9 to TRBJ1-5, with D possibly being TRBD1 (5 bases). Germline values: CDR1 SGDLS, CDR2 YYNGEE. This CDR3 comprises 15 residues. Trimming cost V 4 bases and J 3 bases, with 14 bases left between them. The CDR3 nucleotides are TGTGCCAGCAGCACTAGCGGGACTACCAATCAGCCCCAGCATTTT. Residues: CASSTSGTTNQPQHF.

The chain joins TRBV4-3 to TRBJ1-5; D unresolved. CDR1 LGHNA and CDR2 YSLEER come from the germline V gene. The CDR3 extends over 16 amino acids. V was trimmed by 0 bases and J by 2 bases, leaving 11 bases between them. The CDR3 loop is CASSQDPSWGNQPQHF. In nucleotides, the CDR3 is TGCGCCAGCAGCCAAGATCCGTCCTGGGGCAATCAGCCCCAGCATTTT.